The entry that follows covers one TCR beta chain sequence. cDNA came from about 0.5 to 1 ug RNA primed by random hexamers. TCRdb itself ran the immunoSEQ multiplex PCR reads through MiXCR, one entry per CDR3 protein. Altogether 100,000 to 150,000 distinct CDR3 sequences are present, around 94% being singletons, with the ten largest covering approximately 0.2%. FACS was used to enrich TEMRA cells, whereas the CD8+ and CD4+ T cells were obtained by negative isolation. The source of the sample is a study of CD8 T cells in Susac syndrome. The germline V and J ends were trimmed by 3 bases and 8 bases, with 17 bases remaining between them. The CDR3 length is 15 residues. Germline V gene lookup returns CDR1 MNHNS and CDR2 SASEGT.

The V gene is TRBV6-1, the J gene TRBJ2-1, with D possibly matching TRBD2 (6 bases). The sample was CD8+ T cells from PBMCs. The sequence was collected from a human donor with Susac syndrome. The DNA for the CDR3 is TGTGCCAGCAGTGACAGGGATGGGGAGGTGGATGAGCAGTTCTTC. Translation: CASSDRDGEVDEQFF.